The clone carrying this TCR beta chain appeared a single time. The data belong to a study of blood T cell repertoires in COVID-19. The table came from immunoSEQ multiplex PCR; TCRdb's copy has only in-frame clones and leaves some out. This sample yields more than 100,000 clones, of which approximately 87% are seen a single time; 2% to 3% belongs to the top ten. The sample was peripheral blood. The receptor's source is a middle-aged man with active COVID-19.

The CDR3 DNA sequence: TGTGCCACCGCCGGGACAGGGAACACCGGGGAGCTGTTTTTT. Translated, it gives CATAGTGNTGELFF. The rearrangement joins TRBV24-1 to TRBJ2-2, with 8 nucleotides matching TRBD1. The germline gives CDR1 KGHDR, CDR2 SFDVKD. Trimming at V came to 9 bases and at J to 1 base, leaving 3 bases not matched to a gene. The CDR3 spans 14 residues.